This T cell receptor (beta chain) appears in the sequencing data of a study of shared clonotypes between healthy human individuals. Study background: Contributing individuals were a couple of females and three males aged 18 to 49.

Whole-study findings and limits: Compared with memory subsets, naive subsets generally had larger estimated richness. Generation probabilities were higher for clonotypes shared across all four sorted-subset donors than for unshared ones.

Sequencing was performed with immunoSEQ multiplex PCR; in TCRdb, only in-frame clones are kept and a portion is missing. The sample lists 2 million to 3 million clones; more than 80% were seen once. As concerns this clone: The antigen is not known.

The CDR3 sequence is 16 residues long. Losses at the gene ends were 6 bases for V and 0 bases for J; bases not matched to a gene: 5. CDR1 and CDR2 from the germline V gene are SGDLS and YYNGEE. The chain couples TRBV9 to TRBJ1-6; 8 bases match TRBD1. The receptor was isolated from a young man in good health. Sequencing was carried out using naive CD4+ T cells sorted from blood. Subset described: CD45RA+ positively selected. This chain's CDR3 is CASTTGGSSYNSPLHF. The CDR3 region has the DNA TGTGCCAGCACCACAGGGGGGAGCTCCTATAATTCACCCCTCCACTTT.